This TCR beta chain was documented in a study of radiotherapy plus CTLA-4 blockade in lung cancer. Across the study: Disease control reached more than 25%, with objective responses in 15% to 20%. Findings of the study overall: Reports state that early shifts in blood T cell clones, with interferon-beta, best predicted response. Some TCR clones had been derived from tumors. These clones expanded in peripheral blood after radiotherapy plus ipilimumab.

Germline-derived CDR1 and CDR2 are GTSNPN and SVGIG (reference sequence). CDR3 size: 13 residues. V lost 1 base to trimming and J lost 2 bases, with 7 bases between them. Here immunoSEQ multiplex PCR was the method, and the copy in TCRdb shows in-frame clones only, minus some. Among 70,000 to 85,000 clones, roughly 74% were seen once, and the ten largest hold approximately 9.9%. CTLA-4 blockade with ipilimumab, together with focal radiation, was given to patients with chemo-refractory metastatic non-small-cell lung cancer. As for this clone: The antigen is undetermined. The same CDR3 arises from other DNA sequences in this sample as well.

The receptor's source is a human donor with non-small cell lung cancer whose response to radiotherapy plus ipilimumab could not be evaluated. Sequences were derived from peripheral blood, sampled from a patient treated with radiotherapy plus ipilimumab. V usage is TRBV30 and J usage is TRBJ2-3, with D tentatively TRBD2 (5 bases). CDR3 nucleotide sequence: TGTGCCTGGAGTGAGCTAGCCACAGATACGCAGTATTTT. It translates to CAWSELATDTQYF. Looking up the rest from reference TRBV30 and TRBJ2-3 gives the full variable domain: SQTIHQWPATLVQPVGSPLSLECTVEGTSNPNLYWYRQAAGRGLQLLFYSVGIGQISSEVPQNLSASRPQDRQFILSSKKLLLSDSGFYLCAWSELATDTQYFGPGTRLTVL.